This T cell receptor (beta chain) was identified during a study of T cells in Graves' hyperthyroidism and ophthalmopathy. The TCR beta CDR3 regions underwent amplification using RNA transcripts as the source. Initially, a first-round RT-PCR of the TCR CDR3 employed the HTBI primer set. TCRdb re-analysed the multiplex PCR reads in MiXCR, keeping a single row per CDR3 protein. The table lists approximately 400,000 distinct CDR3 sequences, more than 13% of them singletons. From germline, CDR1 is LGHDT and CDR2 YNNKEL (reference sequence). The CDR3 extends over 15 amino acids. Trimming took 2 bases from V and 8 from J, leaving 16 bases between them. No progression to ophthalmopathy during 18 months of follow-up defined stable disease. Patients aged 18 to 65 had newly diagnosed hyperthyroidism of under 2 months' duration. This clonotype was observed at least ten times. The antigen remains unidentified. Study-level findings and limits: A 13 V-J model separated ophthalmopathy from stable hyperthyroidism.

The sequence was obtained from a woman aged 25 to 39 with Graves' hyperthyroidism. The chain employs TRBV3-1 and TRBJ2-1; D is perhaps TRBD1 (6 bases). The sample was blood. The CDR3 DNA is TGTGCCAGCAGCCAACAGGACAGTCAAAGAGATGAGCAGTTCTTC. Translated: CASSQQDSQRDEQFF.